The clone carrying this T cell receptor (beta chain) was counted only a few times. CDR1 and CDR2 from the germline V gene are SGHTA and FQGNSA. This CDR3 contains 16 residues. A second roughly 6 to 12 cycle PCR used barcoded and J-beta primers. A single record per CDR3 protein comes from TCRdb applying MiXCR to the 5' RACE reads. In the table there are 550,000 to 600,000 distinct CDR3 sequences, roughly a quarter of which are singletons. The source of the sample is a study of blood T cells in healthy people across ages. The chain uses TRBV7-2 and TRBJ2-5; 13 nucleotides agree with TRBD2. The J call may be mistaken, given a closer DNA end match to TRBJ2-1. This TCR came from a woman in her 70s in good health. Material for sequencing was blood. The CDR3 loop is CASSLAGTSGVVRQFF. CDR3 DNA sequence: TGTGCCAGCAGCTTAGCCGGGACTAGCGGGGTAGTTAGGCAGTTCTTC.